Listed below are T cell receptor beta chains from one sample, sequenced in a study of blood T cell repertoires in COVID-19. Using immunoSEQ multiplex PCR, the repertoire was profiled, and TCRdb retains in-frame clones only, with some absent. The table has roughly 120,000 clones, around four fifths seen once. What was sequenced was peripheral blood. All receptors come from a woman between 40 and 50 years old with acute or convalescent COVID-19. The CDR3 runs from the conserved cysteine through the conserved F or W. The order of the fields is D gene, V gene, clone size, J gene, CDR3 protein, CDR3 DNA. A D gene is named only where the DNA matches it firmly. Rows give clone size only sometimes, using once, few, many, or a class for an expanded clone.

>TRBD1|TRBV19|few|TRBJ1-4
CASRTGGYEKLFF
TGTGCCAGTAGGACAGGGGGCTATGAAAAACTGTTTTTT
>.|TRBV18|few|TRBJ2-1
CASSPIRQRTSSYNEQFF
TGTGCCAGCTCACCAATTCGTCAGCGGACGAGCTCCTACAATGAGCAGTTCTTC
>.|TRBV10-3|.|TRBJ2-7
CAISVYGAEQYF
TGTGCCATCAGTGTGTATGGGGCGGAGCAGTACTTC
>.|TRBV5-6|few|TRBJ1-5
CASSLRQVAFQPQHF
TGTGCCAGCAGCTTACGACAGGTCGCCTTTCAGCCCCAGCATTTT
>TRBD2|TRBV27|.|TRBJ2-7
CASSFETGTSGGKPTYEQYF
TGTGCCAGCAGTTTTGAAACGGGGACTAGCGGGGGGAAGCCTACCTACGAGCAGTACTTC
>TRBD1|TRBV10-3|.|TRBJ1-1
CAIGQGTTEAFF
TGTGCCATCGGACAGGGCACCACTGAAGCTTTCTTT
>TRBD2|TRBV7-2|.|TRBJ2-3
CASSTLLAGGRTDTQYF
TGTGCCAGCTCGACCCTCCTAGCGGGGGGTCGCACAGATACGCAGTATTTT
>.|TRBV5-1|.|TRBJ2-3
CASISSTLGSTDTQYF
TGCGCCAGCATATCCAGTACTCTCGGGAGCACAGATACGCAGTATTTT
>.|TRBV5-6|.|TRBJ1-1
CASSRINGRGNTEAFF
TGTGCCAGCAGCCGAATAAACGGTCGGGGGAACACTGAAGCTTTCTTT
>TRBD2|TRBV27|few|TRBJ2-1
CASSSVTGTNGDEQFF
TGTGCCAGCAGTTCGGTCACCGGGACTAATGGAGATGAGCAGTTCTTC
>.|TRBV18|once|TRBJ2-7
CASSPKAGVREQYF
TGTGCCAGCTCACCCAAGGCAGGGGTTCGGGAGCAGTACTTC
>.|TRBV3-1/TRBV3-2|.|TRBJ2-1
CASSQELGSEQFF
TGTGCCAGCAGCCAAGAACTTGGGAGTGAGCAGTTCTTC
>TRBD1|TRBV5-1|.|TRBJ2-5
CASGRDSTQETQYF
TGCGCCAGCGGCAGGGACAGCACACAAGAGACCCAGTACTTC
>.|TRBV5-4|.|TRBJ1-5
CASSLGSGSDQPQHF
TGTGCCAGCAGCTTGGGTTCAGGGTCGGATCAGCCCCAGCATTTT
>.|TRBV5-1|.|TRBJ2-6
CASSPGGSGANVLTF
TGCGCCAGCAGCCCGGGTGGCTCTGGGGCCAACGTCCTGACTTTC
>TRBD2|TRBV5-1|.|TRBJ2-7
CASTPGGGQVYEQYF
TGCGCCAGCACCCCGGGGGGAGGGCAAGTATACGAGCAGTACTTC
>.|TRBV7-9|.|TRBJ2-7
CASSADSTYEQYF
TGTGCCAGCAGCGCGGACAGCACCTACGAGCAGTACTTC
>.|TRBV5-4|.|TRBJ1-3
CASSLDPSGTIYF
TGTGCCAGCAGCTTGGACCCGTCAGGCACCATATATTTT
>TRBD2|TRBV5-6|.|TRBJ2-4
CASSWRLADKNIQYF
TGTGCCAGCAGCTGGAGACTAGCGGATAAAAACATTCAGTACTTC
>.|TRBV29-1|.|TRBJ2-7
CSVAGAINYEQYF
TGCAGCGTCGCAGGGGCGATAAACTACGAGCAGTACTTC
>.|TRBV14|many|TRBJ2-5
CASSRTLQETQYF
TGTGCCAGCAGCCGGACTTTGCAAGAGACCCAGTACTTC
>.|TRBV2|.|TRBJ1-2
CASRLQGGYTF
TGTGCCAGCAGACTACAGGGTGGCTACACCTTC
>TRBD1|TRBV10-3|.|TRBJ1-6
CAISESTGGLRNSPLHF
TGTGCCATCAGTGAGTCAACAGGGGGTCTCAGGAATTCACCCCTCCACTTT
>.|TRBV19|few|TRBJ1-2
CASGEGYTF
TGTGCCAGCGGTGAAGGCTACACCTTC
>.|TRBV6-2/TRBV6-3|.|TRBJ1-4
CASGHGRGNEKLFF
TGTGCCAGCGGCCACGGGAGGGGGAATGAAAAACTGTTTTTT
>TRBD1|TRBV5-6|.|TRBJ1-5
CASSRRGTGNSNQPQHF
TGTGCCAGCAGCCGGCGCGGGACAGGAAATAGCAATCAGCCCCAGCATTTT
>TRBD1|TRBV2|once|TRBJ1-6
CASTRTGAVNSPLHF
TGTGCCAGCACCCGAACAGGGGCCGTAAATTCACCCCTCCACTTT
>TRBD2|TRBV7-8|.|TRBJ2-1
CASSLWGGYNEQFF
TGTGCCAGCAGCCTTTGGGGGGGCTACAATGAGCAGTTCTTC
>.|TRBV30|.|TRBJ1-1
CAWRVGGATEAFF
TGTGCCTGGAGAGTAGGGGGGGCTACTGAAGCTTTCTTT
>TRBD1|TRBV25-1|.|TRBJ2-2
CASSWTGDTGELFF
TGTGCCAGCAGCTGGACAGGGGACACCGGGGAGCTGTTTTTT
>TRBD1|TRBV5-1|.|TRBJ2-1
CASSRGQSSYNEQFF
TGCGCCAGCAGCCGGGGACAGAGCTCCTACAATGAGCAGTTCTTC
>.|TRBV3-1/TRBV3-2|.|TRBJ2-2
CASSPPVPDTGELFF
TGTGCCAGCAGCCCCCCCGTGCCGGACACCGGGGAGCTGTTTTTT
>TRBD2|TRBV7-2|.|TRBJ2-5
CASSRTSGGAGLRETQYF
TGTGCCAGCAGCCGGACTAGCGGGGGGGCCGGGCTACGAGAGACCCAGTACTTC
>TRBD1|TRBV7-2|.|TRBJ1-5
CASSLGQGAPQHF
TGTGCCAGCAGCTTAGGACAGGGCGCGCCCCAGCATTTT
>TRBD1|TRBV27|.|TRBJ1-2
CASSRQGRYGYTF
TGTGCCAGCAGTCGACAGGGACGGTATGGCTACACCTTC
>TRBD1|TRBV7-2|.|TRBJ1-5
CASSPGQGRSNQPQHF
TGTGCCAGCAGCCCCGGACAGGGAAGGAGCAATCAGCCCCAGCATTTT
>TRBD1|TRBV5-1|.|TRBJ2-4
CASSLGTGAKNIQYF
TGCGCCAGCAGCCTAGGGACAGGGGCCAAAAACATTCAGTACTTC
>.|TRBV18|.|TRBJ1-2
CASSPGENYGYTF
TGTGCCAGCTCACCGGGAGAGAACTATGGCTACACCTTC
>.|TRBV9|.|TRBJ1-3
CASSVESVPGVVSGNTIYF
TGTGCCAGCAGCGTAGAGTCCGTACCGGGGGTTGTGTCTGGAAACACCATATATTTT
>TRBD2|TRBV7-8|.|TRBJ2-1
CASSLATTSGGYEQFF
TGTGCCAGCAGCTTAGCGACGACTAGCGGGGGATATGAGCAGTTCTTC
>.|TRBV18|.|TRBJ2-3
CASSPPTPRADTQYF
TGTGCCAGCTCACCACCTACCCCGAGGGCAGATACGCAGTATTTT
>.|TRBV3-1/TRBV3-2|.|TRBJ2-7
CASSRYRDSTYEQYF
TGTGCCAGCAGCCGATACCGGGACTCTACCTACGAGCAGTACTTC
>.|TRBV6-5|.|TRBJ1-1
CASRPARPEAFF
TGTGCCAGCAGGCCAGCGAGGCCTGAAGCTTTCTTT
>.|TRBV2|.|TRBJ2-7
CASILGYEQYF
TGTGCCAGCATACTTGGCTACGAGCAGTACTTC
>.|TRBV5-5|.|TRBJ2-3
CASSLAGADTQYF
TGTGCCAGCAGCTTGGCCGGGGCAGATACGCAGTATTTT
>.|TRBV6-1|.|TRBJ2-3
CASSEYGGALGKTDTQYF
TGTGCCAGCAGTGAATATGGGGGGGCCCTCGGGAAGACAGATACGCAGTATTTT
>TRBD1|TRBV18|.|TRBJ1-5
CASSPQGGRNQPQHF
TGTGCCAGCTCCCCGCAAGGGGGCCGCAATCAGCCCCAGCATTTT
>TRBD1|TRBV25-1|.|TRBJ2-2
CASSEGGTGRAGELFF
TGTGCCAGCAGTGAAGGGGGGACAGGGCGGGCCGGGGAGCTGTTTTTT